Each of the 11 T cell receptor beta chains below was sequenced from the same sample in a study of T-cell reconstitution after alpha-beta-depleted transplantation in children. The TCRbeta library incorporated unique molecular identifiers. From the PCR reads, TCRdb called clonotypes with MiXCR, one entry per CDR3 protein. The table lists around 600,000 distinct CDR3 sequences, roughly 15% of them singletons. Material: PBMCs from the stem cell graft donor, obtained from the stem cell graft. The receptors were gathered from a human donor who donated a stem cell graft to a child with acute myeloid leukemia.

The genes are TRBV6-2 or TRBV6-3 and TRBJ1-1; D is possibly TRBD1 (5 bases). There are 14 residues in the CDR3. Germline V lookup: CDR1 MNHEY, CDR2 SVGEGT. Deletions cut 6 bases from V and 7 bases from J, with 18 bases between. CDR3 nucleotides: TGTGCCAGCAGCGACCCGGGACGAATACTTGAAGCTTTCTTT. It specifies CASSDPGRILEAFF.

In its sample, this clonotype was seen many times. The chain recombines TRBV5-6 with TRBJ1-1, with D perhaps TRBD1 (5 bases). From germline, CDR1 is SGHDT and CDR2 YYEEEE. The CDR3 is 16 amino acids. V was cut by 3 bases and J by 4 bases, with 19 bases left in between. CDR3 bases: TGTGCCAGCAGCTACCTCCAAGTTGGAGGGACCACTGAAGCTTTCTTT. Translating it yields CASSYLQVGGTTEAFF.

The chain is built from TRBV5-1 and TRBJ2-1; D is undetermined. This CDR3 region has 16 residues. The V gene lost 0 bases and the J gene lost 0 bases, with 10 bases spanning the gap. The germline V gene has CDR1 SGHRS and CDR2 YFSETQ. The DNA for the CDR3 is TGCGCCAGCAGCTTGGCGTCCCTCAGCTCCTACAATGAGCAGTTCTTC. It is translated as CASSLASLSSYNEQFF.

This clonotype showed up many times. The J gene is TRBJ1-2, the V gene TRBV5-1, with D uncertain. Trimming stripped 0 bases from V and 6 bases from J, with 12 bases between. From germline, CDR1 is SGHRS and CDR2 YFSETQ. The CDR3 contains 14 residues. CDR3 region: CASSLGPDLNGYTF. Written as DNA, the CDR3 is TGCGCCAGCAGCTTGGGACCAGACCTTAATGGCTACACCTTC. Variable domain in full (rest from reference TRBV5-1 and TRBJ1-2): KAGVTQTPRYLIKTRGQQVTLSCSPISGHRSVSWYQQTPGQGLQFLFEYFSETQRNKGNFPGRFSGRQFSNSRSEMNVSTLELGDSALYLCASSLGPDLNGYTFGSGTRLTVV.

This clonotype was counted at least ten times. The junction differs from germline at one of its ends, possibly a read error. This chain connects TRBV29-1 to TRBJ1-2, with D possibly being TRBD1 (6 bases). This CDR3 region has 14 residues. Germline loops: CDR1 SQVTM, CDR2 ANQGSEA. CDR3 coding DNA: TGCAGCGTAGAAGACAGGCGGACGAACTATGGCTACACCTTC. Translation gives CSVEDRRTNYGYTF.

This clonotype turned up a few times. This sequence joins TRBV9 and TRBJ2-1; 11 bases match TRBD2. The CDR3 is made up of 16 amino acids. The V and J ends lost 5 bases and 10 bases, in that order; junction bases with no gene match: 14. Germline V gene data show CDR1 as SGDLS and CDR2 as YYNGEE. This CDR3 is CASSFIAGGFAGEQFF. For the CDR3, the DNA is TGTGCCAGCAGTTTCATAGCGGGGGGGTTTGCTGGGGAGCAGTTCTTC.

The V gene is TRBV3-1, the J gene TRBJ2-1; D not resolved. The CDR3 loop spans 16 amino acids. V lost 0 bases to trimming and J lost 0 bases, with 9 bases between them. Per germline, CDR1 LGHDT and CDR2 YNNKEL (reference sequence). CDR3 protein: CASSQERLSSYNEQFF. In DNA form, the CDR3 reads TGTGCCAGCAGCCAAGAACGGCTAAGCTCCTACAATGAGCAGTTCTTC.

This clonotype was seen at least ten times. CDR3 DNA sequence: TGTGCCAGCAGCCCACAGGGGTCTGGGAATGAGCAGTTCTTC. As protein: CASSPQGSGNEQFF. V usage is TRBV9 and J usage is TRBJ2-1; 7 bases agree with TRBD1. CDR1 is SGDLS and CDR2 is YYNGEE in the germline V gene. J was trimmed by 7 bases and V by 4 bases; bases with no gene match: 8. The CDR3 sequence is 14 residues long. Combining the CDR3 with reference TRBV9 and TRBJ2-1 gives the whole variable domain DSGVTQTPKHLITATGQRVTLRCSPRSGDLSVYWYQQSLDQGLQFLIQYYNGEERAKGNILERFSAQQFPDLHSELNLSSLELGDSALYFCASSPQGSGNEQFFGPGTRLTVL.

V gene TRBV7-9 combines with J gene TRBJ1-3; D perhaps matches TRBD1 (5 bases). V was shortened by 5 bases and J by 4 bases, with 21 bases between the two germline ends. The CDR3 covers 17 residues. CDR1 and CDR2 (germline): SEHNR, FQNEAQ (reference sequence). The CDR3 nucleotides are TGTGCCAGCAGCATAGGAAATCTCCGGGACCCCGGAAACACCATATATTTT. Its protein is CASSIGNLRDPGNTIYF.

This clonotype was detected ten times or more. CDR3 nucleotides: TGTGCCAGCAGGACCGGGACAGGGCAGTTCTTC. As protein: CASRTGTGQFF. This chain joins TRBV28 and TRBJ2-1; 8 positions agree with TRBD1. After removal of 6 bases from V and 12 bases from J, the junction contained 4 bases not matched to a gene. The CDR3 consists of 11 residues. Per germline, CDR1 MDHEN and CDR2 SYDVKM. The entire variable domain, with the rest obtained from reference TRBV28 and TRBJ2-1, is as follows: DVKVTQSSRYLVKRTGEKVFLECVQDMDHENMFWYRQDPGLGLRLIYFSYDVKMKEKGDIPEGYSVSREKKERFSLILESASTNQTSMYLCASRTGTGQFFGPGTRLTVL.

This clonotype was observed a few times. The CDR3 loop is CASSSAGGTGGELFF. Written as DNA, the CDR3 is TGTGCCAGCAGCTCCGCCGGGGGGACGGGCGGGGAGCTGTTTTTT. The chain is built from TRBV7-1 and TRBJ2-2; 7 nucleotides line up with TRBD2. TRBV7-1 is placed among ORFs of uncertain function. J was trimmed by 7 bases and V by 3 bases; bases with no gene match: 8. The CDR3 runs 15 residues.